This T cell receptor beta chain stems from a study of cytotoxic CD8 clonotypes in ibrutinib-treated CLL. Study information: Across samples, productive templates numbered more than 200,000 and productive rearrangements reached approximately 100,000 on average.

Germline V gene sequence: CDR1 SGHVS, CDR2 FQNEAQ. Trimming pared 2 bases from V and 0 bases from J, leaving 15 bases between. This CDR3 region has 17 residues. Findings and limits, study-wide: Contraction or stability on treatment was seen for public clonotypes, which were uncommon.

PBMCs that had been cryopreserved were the source of about 2 micrograms of genomic DNA for TCR beta libraries. Sequencing was designed to attain a depth spanning 1 in 200,000 to 1 in 1 million T cells. Assay used: immunoSEQ multiplex PCR; TCRdb lists only in-frame clones, some missing. The repertoire includes under 200,000 clones, less than 85% of them detected once, and less than 6% sits in the top ten. To note about this clone: What it binds is not known.

This sample comprised PBMCs, obtained after 24 months of ibrutinib treatment. The TCR comes from a human donor with chronic lymphocytic leukemia. This rearrangement joins TRBV7-8 to TRBJ2-3; D is tentatively TRBD1 or TRBD2 (6 bases each). CDR3 sequence: CASSLKLGGYSTDTQYF. The CDR3 DNA sequence: TGTGCCAGCAGCTTAAAGTTGGGGGGCTATAGCACAGATACGCAGTATTTT.